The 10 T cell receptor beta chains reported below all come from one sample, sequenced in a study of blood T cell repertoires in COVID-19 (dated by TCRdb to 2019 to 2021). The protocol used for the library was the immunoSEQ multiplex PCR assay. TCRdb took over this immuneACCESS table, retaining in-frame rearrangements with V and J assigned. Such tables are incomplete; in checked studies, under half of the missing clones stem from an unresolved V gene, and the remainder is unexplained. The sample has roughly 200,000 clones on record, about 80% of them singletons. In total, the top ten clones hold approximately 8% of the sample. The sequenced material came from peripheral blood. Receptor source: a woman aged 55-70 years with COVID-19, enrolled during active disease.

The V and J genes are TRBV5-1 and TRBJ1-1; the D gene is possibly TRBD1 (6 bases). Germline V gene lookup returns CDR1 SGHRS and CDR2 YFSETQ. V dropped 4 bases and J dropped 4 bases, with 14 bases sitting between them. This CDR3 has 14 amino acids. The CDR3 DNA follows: TGCGCCAGCAGCGCCGAAACAGGGCGCACTGAAGCTTTCTTT. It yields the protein CASSAETGRTEAFF.

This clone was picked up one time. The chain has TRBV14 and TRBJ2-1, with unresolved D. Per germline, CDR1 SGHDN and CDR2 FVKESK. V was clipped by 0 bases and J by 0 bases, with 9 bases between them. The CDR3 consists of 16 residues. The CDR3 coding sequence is TGTGCCAGCAGCCAAGAGATCAGAGGCTCCTACAATGAGCAGTTCTTC. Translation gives CASSQEIRGSYNEQFF. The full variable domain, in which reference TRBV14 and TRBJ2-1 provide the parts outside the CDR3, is EAGVTQFPSHSVIEKGQTVTLRCDPISGHDNLYWYRRVMGKEIKFLLHFVKESKQDESGMPNNRFLAERTGGTYSTLKVQPAELEDSGVYFCASSQEIRGSYNEQFFGPGTRLTVL.

The CDR3 sequence is CASSDRTSGATYNEQFF. The CDR3 coding sequence is TGTGCCAGCAGCGACCGGACTAGCGGGGCAACCTACAATGAGCAGTTCTTC. This chain connects TRBV9 to TRBJ2-1, with 12 bases fitting TRBD2. V dropped 3 bases and J dropped 2; count of bases not matched to a gene: 6. The CDR3 is 17 residues long. The germline gives CDR1 SGDLS, CDR2 YYNGEE.

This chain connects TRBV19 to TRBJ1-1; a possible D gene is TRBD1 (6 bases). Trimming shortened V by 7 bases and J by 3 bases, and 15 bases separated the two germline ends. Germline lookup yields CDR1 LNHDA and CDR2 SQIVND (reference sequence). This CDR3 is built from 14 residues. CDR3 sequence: CASNIQGVDTEAFF. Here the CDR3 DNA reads TGTGCCAGTAACATACAGGGCGTGGACACTGAAGCTTTCTTT.

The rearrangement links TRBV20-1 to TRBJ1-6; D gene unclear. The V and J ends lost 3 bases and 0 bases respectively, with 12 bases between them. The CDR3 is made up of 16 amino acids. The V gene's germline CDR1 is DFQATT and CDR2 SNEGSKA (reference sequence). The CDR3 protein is CSASLGFSSYNSPLHF. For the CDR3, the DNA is TGCAGTGCTAGTCTAGGATTTAGCTCCTATAATTCACCCCTCCACTTT.

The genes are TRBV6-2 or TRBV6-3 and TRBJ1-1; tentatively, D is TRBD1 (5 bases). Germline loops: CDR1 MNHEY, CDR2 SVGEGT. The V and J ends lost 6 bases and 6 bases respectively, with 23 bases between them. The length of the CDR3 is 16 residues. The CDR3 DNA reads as TGTGCCAGCAGCAACAAAGACAGAGCTGCGACTCCTGAAGCTTTCTTT. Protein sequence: CASSNKDRAATPEAFF.

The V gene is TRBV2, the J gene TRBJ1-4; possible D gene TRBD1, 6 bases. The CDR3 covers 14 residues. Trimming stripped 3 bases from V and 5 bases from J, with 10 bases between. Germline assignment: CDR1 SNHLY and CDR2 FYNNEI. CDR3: CASSDRTGNEKLFF. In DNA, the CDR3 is TGTGCCAGCAGTGATCGAACAGGGAATGAAAAACTGTTTTTT.

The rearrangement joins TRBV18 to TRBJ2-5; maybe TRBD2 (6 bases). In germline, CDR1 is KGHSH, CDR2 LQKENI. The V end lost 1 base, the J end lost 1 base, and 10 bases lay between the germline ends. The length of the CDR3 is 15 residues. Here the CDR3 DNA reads TGTGCCAGCTCACCACTAGCGGTCCCCCAAGAGACCCAGTACTTC. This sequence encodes CASSPLAVPQETQYF.

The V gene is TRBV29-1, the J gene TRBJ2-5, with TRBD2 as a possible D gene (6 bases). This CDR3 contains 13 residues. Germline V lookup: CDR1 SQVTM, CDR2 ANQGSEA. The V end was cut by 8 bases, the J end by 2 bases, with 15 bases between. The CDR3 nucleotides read TGCAGCTCGAGGTCCGGGGGTCAAGAGACCCAGTACTTC. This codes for CSSRSGGQETQYF. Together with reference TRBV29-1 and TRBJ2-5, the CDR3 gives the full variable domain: SAVISQKPSRDICQRGTSLTIQCQVDSQVTMMFWYRQQPGQSLTLIATANQGSEATYESGFVIDKFPISRPNLTFSTLTVSNMSPEDSSIYLCSSRSGGQETQYFGPGTRLLVL.

CDR3 region: CASSSDINSPLHF. Here the CDR3 DNA reads TGTGCCAGCAGTTCTGACATTAATTCACCCCTCCACTTT. The chain carries TRBV2 and TRBJ1-6; D call uncertain. V dropped 5 bases and J dropped 6 bases, with 8 bases sitting between them. This CDR3 contains 13 residues. CDR1 and CDR2 from the germline V gene are SNHLY and FYNNEI.